The clone carrying this T cell receptor beta chain was found many times. The target antigen is unknown. The data were taken from a study of T cells after yellow fever vaccination. Study in general: Fractions with few cells were prepared using SMART-Seq v4 Ultra Low Input. Study-wide results and caveats: Booster sampling recovered most clones from primary vaccination (96% CD4, approximately 88% CD8). Contamination by abundant bulk-population clonotypes could be present in FACS-sorted repertoires.

5'RACE template switching produced TCR cDNA carrying a universal primer site and UMIs. TCRdb reanalysed the 5' RACE reads using MiXCR and keeps one entry per CDR3 protein. The sample lists roughly 120,000 distinct CDR3 sequences; about 6.8% were seen once. Germline V lookup: CDR1 SGHRS, CDR2 YFSETQ. The CDR3 length is 14 residues. V was cut by 1 base and J by 2 bases, with 8 bases left in between. This receptor was obtained from a man between 18 and 35 years old who received the YFV17D yellow fever vaccine. This chain connects TRBV5-1 to TRBJ2-3; D not certain. The sequencing here drew on CD4+ T cells sorted from PBMCs, taken roughly 47 days after the first yellow fever vaccination. The CDR3 sequence: CASSLRPSTDTQYF. The CDR3 DNA reads as TGCGCCAGCAGCTTGCGTCCATCCACAGATACGCAGTATTTT.